Listed here is a single T cell receptor beta chain. The antigen is unknown. Germline CDR1 is SGDLS and CDR2 is YYNGEE. V lost 4 bases to trimming and J lost 4 bases; unmatched junction nucleotides: 6. The CDR3 has 14 amino acids. The primer mix had 60 Vbeta and 13 Jbeta primers. The table came from immunoSEQ multiplex PCR; TCRdb's copy has only in-frame clones and leaves some out. The sample lists 200,000 or so clones, 82% occurring once. The data belong to a study of cytomegalovirus exposure and HLA in healthy donors. Study-level findings and limits: A later analysis linked a missense variant in DCLRE1C to the trimming of TCR beta V and J genes. The Asian-associated ancestry cluster reportedly had fewer N-insertions than the roughly 670-donor mean in a later analysis.

This TCR derives from a boy aged 2 to 10 in good health and CMV-seronegative. The source material was PBMCs. The chain couples TRBV9 to TRBJ2-5, with TRBD2 matching over 8 bases. CDR3 in amino acids: CASSNRLAPETQYF. CDR3 DNA: TGTGCCAGCAGCAATCGACTAGCGCCAGAGACCCAGTACTTC.